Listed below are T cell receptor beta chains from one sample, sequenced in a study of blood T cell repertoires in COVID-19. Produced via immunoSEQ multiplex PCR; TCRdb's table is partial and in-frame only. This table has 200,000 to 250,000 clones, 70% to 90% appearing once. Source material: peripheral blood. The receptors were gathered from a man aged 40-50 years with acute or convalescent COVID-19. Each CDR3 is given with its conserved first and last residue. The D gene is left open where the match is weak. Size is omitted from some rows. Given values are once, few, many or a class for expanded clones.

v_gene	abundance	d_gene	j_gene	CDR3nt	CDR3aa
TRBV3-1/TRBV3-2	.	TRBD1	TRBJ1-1	TGTGCCAGCAGCCAGGTTTCAGGGGGTTTTACTGAAGCTTTCTTT	CASSQVSGGFTEAFF
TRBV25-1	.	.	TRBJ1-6	TGTGCCAGCATCCCCGGGACTGACAATTCACCCCTCCACTTT	CASIPGTDNSPLHF
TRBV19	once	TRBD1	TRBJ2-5	TGTGCCAGTAGTTCTTGGACAGGACCGGGAGAGACCCAGTACTTC	CASSSWTGPGETQYF
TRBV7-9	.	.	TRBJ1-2	TGTGCCAGCAGCCCTGACAGCTATGGCTACACCTTC	CASSPDSYGYTF
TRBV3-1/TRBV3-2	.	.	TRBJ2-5	TGTGCCAGCAGCCAAGTTCTCAGCGGTCTAACAGAGACCCAGTACTTC	CASSQVLSGLTETQYF
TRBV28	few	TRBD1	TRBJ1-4	TGTGCCAGCGTCCGTTCAGGGGGGATTGAAAAACTGTTTTTT	CASVRSGGIEKLFF
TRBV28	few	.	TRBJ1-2	TGTGCCAGCAGTTCATGGACAGACTATGGCTACACCTTC	CASSSWTDYGYTF
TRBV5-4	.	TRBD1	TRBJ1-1	TGTGCCAGCAGCGCCGGGACAGGGCGTGAAGCTTTCTTT	CASSAGTGREAFF
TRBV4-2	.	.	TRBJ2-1	TGTGCCAGCAGCCTCTTTTTAGGAGTTCCGCTCAATGAGCAGTTCTTC	CASSLFLGVPLNEQFF
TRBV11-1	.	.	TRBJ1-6	TGTGCCAGCAGCCGGCCGGGAAATTCACCCCTCCACTTT	CASSRPGNSPLHF
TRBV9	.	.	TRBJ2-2	TGTGCCAGCAGCCCTCCGGGAACAGGGTACACCGGGGAGCTGTTTTTT	CASSPPGTGYTGELFF
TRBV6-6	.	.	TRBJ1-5	TGTGCCAGCAGTTACTCGAGAAGGGGTGGGAATCAGCCCCAGCATTTT	CASSYSRRGGNQPQHF
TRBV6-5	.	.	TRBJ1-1	TGTGCCAGCGAAAACCTCGGAGGCATGAACACTGAAGCTTTCTTT	CASENLGGMNTEAFF
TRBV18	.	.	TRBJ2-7	TGTGCCAGCTCAGCGGGCTACGAGCAGTACTTC	CASSAGYEQYF
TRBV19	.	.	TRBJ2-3	TGTGCCAGTAGTATTTCGGGAGTCGCAGATACGCAGTATTTT	CASSISGVADTQYF
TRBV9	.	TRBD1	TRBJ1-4	TGTGCCAGCAGCGGTGGGTTGACAGGGAATGAAAAACTGTTTTTT	CASSGGLTGNEKLFF
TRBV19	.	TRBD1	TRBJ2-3	TGTGCCAGTGTCGGACAGGGGGCGGCAGATACGCAGTATTTT	CASVGQGAADTQYF
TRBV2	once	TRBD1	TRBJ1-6	TGTGCCAGCAGTGGGGTCAGGGGGCCTGATTCACCCCCCCACTTT	CASSGVRGPDSPPHF
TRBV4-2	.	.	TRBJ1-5	TGTGCCAGCAGCCAAGTACAACTAAATCAGCCCCAGCATTTT	CASSQVQLNQPQHF
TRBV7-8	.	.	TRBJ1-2	TGTGCCAGCAGCCCTCGACAGAACTATGGCTACACCTTC	CASSPRQNYGYTF
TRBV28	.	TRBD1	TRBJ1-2	TGTGCCAGCAGTTTATTGTGGGGACAGGGTTATGGCTACACCTTC	CASSLLWGQGYGYTF
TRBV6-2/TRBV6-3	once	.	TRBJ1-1	TGTGCCAGCAGCCCAGGGAGGGGCCCCGTCACTGAAGCTTTCTTT	CASSPGRGPVTEAFF
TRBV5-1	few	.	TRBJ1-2	TGCGCCAGCAGCTTGGCTGACAGGAAACACAATCGCTACACCTTC	CASSLADRKHNRYTF
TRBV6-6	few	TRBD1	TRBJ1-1	TGTGCCAGCAGGGGGGAGGGACAGGTGGATGAAGCTTTCTTT	CASRGEGQVDEAFF
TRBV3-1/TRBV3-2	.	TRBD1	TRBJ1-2	TGTGCCAGCAGCCAAGTCGGGACAGCTAACTATGGCTACACCTTC	CASSQVGTANYGYTF
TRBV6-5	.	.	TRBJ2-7	TGTGCCAGCAGTTACTCTATTAGCTACGAGCAGTACTTC	CASSYSISYEQYF
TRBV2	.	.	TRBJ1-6	TGTGCCTCGTTGCCGGACAGTAGCTCACCCCTCCACTTT	CASLPDSSSPLHF
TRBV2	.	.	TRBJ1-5	TGTGCCAGCAGTGACACGGGGAATCAGCCCCAGCATTTT	CASSDTGNQPQHF
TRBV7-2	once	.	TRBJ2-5	TGTGCCAGCAGCCGGCTTTCTTCGTCAGGAGAGACCCAGTACTTC	CASSRLSSSGETQYF
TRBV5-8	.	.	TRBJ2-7	TGTGCCAGCAGCATCACAGCGGGTCTCTCCTACGAGCAGTACTTC	CASSITAGLSYEQYF
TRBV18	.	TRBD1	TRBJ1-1	TGTGCCAGCTCACCGGACAGGGGGCTGATTGGGAACACTGAAGCTTTCTTT	CASSPDRGLIGNTEAFF
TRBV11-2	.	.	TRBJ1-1	TGTGCCAGCAGCCCCGTGGGCCGGGGCACTGAAGCTTTCTTT	CASSPVGRGTEAFF
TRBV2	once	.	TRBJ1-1	TGTGCCAGCAGTGAAGCGCGGTCGAACCTAGGAGCTTTCTTT	CASSEARSNLGAFF
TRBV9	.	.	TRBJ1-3	TGTGCCAGCAGCGTAGATCGAGATTATGGAAACACCATATATTTT	CASSVDRDYGNTIYF
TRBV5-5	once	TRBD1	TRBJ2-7	TGTGCCAGCAGAACTCCGGGACAGGGGCTCGAGCAGTACTTC	CASRTPGQGLEQYF
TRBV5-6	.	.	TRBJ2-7	TGTGCCAGCAGCACGGAGGGGCCAGATCGACACGAGCAGTACTTC	CASSTEGPDRHEQYF
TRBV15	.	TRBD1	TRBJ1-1	TGTGCCACCAGCAGAGTTGCCGGGACAGGGGAAGCTTTCTTT	CATSRVAGTGEAFF
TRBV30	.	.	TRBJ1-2	TGTGCCTGGAGCGAGACAGTCTATGGCTACACCTTC	CAWSETVYGYTF
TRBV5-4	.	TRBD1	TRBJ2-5	TGTGCCAGCAGCTCCGGGACAGCCCAAGAGACCCAGTACTTC	CASSSGTAQETQYF
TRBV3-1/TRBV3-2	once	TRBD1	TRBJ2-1	TGTGCCAGCAGCCTTGCCGGGGGCAGGGGGCGCGGCAATGAGCAGTTCTTC	CASSLAGGRGRGNEQFF
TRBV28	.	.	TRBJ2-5	TGTGCCAGCGGCTCGAGTCAGCGCAGAGGAGAGACCCAGTACTTC	CASGSSQRRGETQYF
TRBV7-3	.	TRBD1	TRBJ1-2	TGTGCCAGCAGCTCGGGACAGCGCCTTAACTATGGCTACACCTTC	CASSSGQRLNYGYTF
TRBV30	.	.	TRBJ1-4	TGTGCCTGGAGTGGGCACGTTAATGAAAAACTGTTTTTT	CAWSGHVNEKLFF
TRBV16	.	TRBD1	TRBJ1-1	TGTGCCAGCAGCCAATTGGCTCCAGGGGGCCTTTTGGAGACTGAAGCTTTCTTT	CASSQLAPGGLLETEAFF
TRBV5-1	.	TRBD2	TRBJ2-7	TGCGCCAGCAGCTTCACTAGCGGGGTCTCCTACGAGCAGTACTTC	CASSFTSGVSYEQYF
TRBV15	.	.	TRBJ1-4	TGTGCCACCAGCAGAGATGGCAGGAAGGATGAAAAACTGTTTTTT	CATSRDGRKDEKLFF
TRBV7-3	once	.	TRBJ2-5	TGTGCCAGCAGCGCCTCGGGACATTTCGGGGAGACCCAGTACTTC	CASSASGHFGETQYF
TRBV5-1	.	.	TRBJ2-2	TGCGCCAGCAGCGCTCGTGGAGGGAATAACGGGGAGCTGTTTTTT	CASSARGGNNGELFF
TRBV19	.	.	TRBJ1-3	TGTGCCAGTAGTATCCGGACAACGGGTAACACCATATATTTT	CASSIRTTGNTIYF
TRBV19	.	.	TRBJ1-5	TGTGCCAGTAGTAAGGGGTTGAGCAATCAGCCCCAGCATTTT	CASSKGLSNQPQHF
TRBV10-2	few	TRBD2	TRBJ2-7	TGCGCCAGCAGAGCCGGGACTAGCGAGTACGAGCAGTACTTC	CASRAGTSEYEQYF
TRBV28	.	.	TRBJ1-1	TGTGCCAGCGGAGGGGAGACTGAAGCTTTCTTT	CASGGETEAFF
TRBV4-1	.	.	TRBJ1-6	TGCGCCAGCAGCTTCGGGGAGGGATCACCCCTCCACTTT	CASSFGEGSPLHF
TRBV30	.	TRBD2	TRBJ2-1	TGTGCCTCGACAAGGACTAGCGGGGGTCGGGAGCAGTTCTTC	CASTRTSGGREQFF
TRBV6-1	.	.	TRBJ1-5	TGTGCCAGCAGTGATTTTGGGAGGGCCCAGCATTTT	CASSDFGRAQHF
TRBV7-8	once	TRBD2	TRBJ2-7	TGTGCCAGCAGCTTAGTCAGCGGGGGGAATCTCTACGAGCAGTACTTC	CASSLVSGGNLYEQYF
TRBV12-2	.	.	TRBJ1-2	TGTGCAAGTCGCTTAGGGCGGCGGGATTATGGCTACACCTTC	CASRLGRRDYGYTF
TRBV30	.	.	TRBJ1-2	TGTGCCTGGGCGACCGGGAGCCTCTATGGCTACACCTTC	CAWATGSLYGYTF
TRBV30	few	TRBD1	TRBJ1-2	TGTGCCTGGAGTCCCTATCCCGGGACAGTCCTCCGTGGCTACACCTTC	CAWSPYPGTVLRGYTF
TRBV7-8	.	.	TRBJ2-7	TGTGCCAGCAGCTTACCAGGGACTTCCTACGAGCAGTACTTC	CASSLPGTSYEQYF